This T cell receptor (beta chain) emerged from a study of beta chain features in type 1 diabetes (dated by TCRdb to the late 2010s). About the investigation overall: Mean age, gender distribution, total cell number and subset yield did not differ between patients and healthy donors. The study compared TCRB repertoires of sorted circulating CD4+ T cell subsets between recently diagnosed type 1 diabetes patients and matched healthy donors. A total of about 100,000,000 sorted cells were examined across all samples, and RNA yield correlated strongly with the number of cells per subset. Naive and central memory subsets were obtained from all 30 or so donors, but regulatory and stem cell-like memory subsets were isolated from only 8 patients and about 8 healthy donors.

The entire isolated RNA was reverse transcribed using the High Capacity cDNA Reverse Transcription Kit, and thus expressed TCRB transcripts were sequenced. Deep immunoSEQ sequencing was performed on naive, central memory and regulatory T cell samples, with an average of around 3.4 million total reads per sample. After sorted cells were lysed in RLT buffer, RNA was extracted with DNase-treated RNeasy Micro or Mini kits, with the choice depending on cell number. Each cell subset was processed separately to prevent cross-contamination, with patient and healthy donor samples processed together. The immunoSEQ multiplex PCR was used to amplify TCRB sequences from cDNA, generating 87-bp fragments that spanned the CDR3 region. The amplicons were sequenced using the Illumina HiSeq platform. Under the source paper's analysis protocol: PCR bias was corrected computationally using synthetic template baselines, and reads within Hamming distance 2 were collapsed, with unmergeable singletons discarded. By aligning reads against IMGT, V, D and J genes, CDR3 length, and insertions or deletions at six rearrangement sites were assigned. Within each subset, clonotype counts were normalized to sorted cell number, after which true diversity and Gini coefficients were computed with the tcR R package. Repertoire sharing was quantified using the overlap coefficient calculated on TCRB nucleotide sequences. TCRdb limited this immuneACCESS table to in-frame rearrangements with V and J called. A share of clones is missing; checked studies link under half to unresolved V genes, and the rest is unexplained. V, J and clone size reflect that table, while D and trimming were determined from the DNA. The sample has 300,000 to 400,000 clones on record, 7% to 10% of them singletons. Together, the top ten hold around 1% of the sample.

Each donor gave one peripheral blood draw, averaging around 120 mL, which was collected into heparinised tubes. Using a panel that included CD45RO, CCR7, CD25, CD127, CD95 and CD27, naive, central memory, regulatory and stem cell-like memory CD4+ T cells were sorted on a BD FACSAria II. A purity above 95% was achieved for all sorted populations. PBMCs were separated immediately by Lymphoprep density gradient centrifugation and were stained directly, without being cultured. To minimize batch effects, samples were stained and sorted in pairs, one healthy donor with one patient per experiment. Overall results and qualifications from the work: In all four CD4+ subsets, TCRB CDR3 length was moderately but significantly shorter in type 1 diabetes patients. Because cDNA rather than genomic DNA was sequenced, highly expressing activated cells could have been over-represented, although no difference in activation and CD3 levels was found between groups. Because the HLA sub-analyses included only small numbers of individuals, any influence of HLA type on TCRB rearrangement was left unresolved. At VDJ recombination sites, patients with type 1 diabetes made fewer insertions and deleted more nucleotides, a pattern implying thymic rearrangement abnormalities. The naive, central memory and regulatory TCRB repertoires appeared to resemble one another more closely among patients than among healthy donors. Shorter templates might have been favored by PCR, but patient and control samples were amplified and corrected together, so both groups would have been affected equally by any skew.

This clone showed up just a few times. The target of this receptor is not known. It has no much larger one-base neighbor in the sample; base qualities were not kept. Sample: central memory CD4+ T cells from blood. This sequence was found in a young man with type 1 diabetes.

The sequenced DNA: TGTGCCATCAGTGAGTCGACCAGGGGGGGCAATCAGCCCCAGCATTTT. This yields the protein CAISESTRGGNQPQHF. This receptor chain uses TRBV10-3 and TRBJ1-5, with 7 bases matching TRBD1. V is trimmed back by 0 bases and J by 2 bases, and the junction contains 4 bases that no gene match accounts for. The germline V gene yields ENHRY for CDR1 and SYGVKD for CDR2. The CDR3 has 16 amino acids, counting the end cysteine and phenylalanine. Only the CDR3 portion is preserved as DNA: 48 bases, with reading frame beginning at the first base.